These 8 T cell receptor beta chains originate from one sample sequenced in a study of OX40 agonist ivuxolimab in advanced cancers. Profiled with immunoSEQ multiplex PCR; TCRdb holds only in-frame clones, not every one. The sample includes tens of thousands of clones, less than 95% seen only once; the top ten take approximately 1.1%. The specimen was CD4+ or CD8+ T cells sorted from blood, collected in a trial of the OX40 agonist ivuxolimab. The receptors were sampled from an adult with an advanced solid tumor such as melanoma, head and neck, liver or kidney cancer.

The rearrangement joins TRBV6-1 to TRBJ1-5, with a tentative D call TRBD1 (5 bases). Germline CDR1 is MNHNS and CDR2 is SASEGT. The CDR3 has 13 residues. Between the trimmed V and J ends, which lost 9 bases and 3 bases, there was a span of 12 bases. CDR3 protein: CASRDVTNQPQHF. In DNA, the CDR3 is TGTGCCAGTAGGGACGTAACCAATCAGCCCCAGCATTTT.

This clone has only one observation. The rearrangement joins TRBV19 to TRBJ2-5; D uncertain. Germline V gives CDR1 LNHDA, CDR2 SQIVND (reference sequence). This CDR3 is built from 13 residues. V lost 7 bases and J 5 bases, leaving 14 bases between the germline ends. Written as DNA, the CDR3 is TGTGCCAGTAAAAGCCGGGTTCAGGAGACCCAGTACTTC. Protein sequence: CASKSRVQETQYF.

The V gene is TRBV7-9, the J gene TRBJ1-6; D uncertain. CDR1 and CDR2 (germline): SEHNR, FQNEAQ (reference sequence). The CDR3 has 17 amino acids. V lost 0 bases to trimming and J lost 0 bases, with 9 bases between them. The CDR3 bases are TGTGCCAGCAGCTTAGCGTTAGGGAGCTCCTATAATTCACCCCTCCACTTT. Amino acids: CASSLALGSSYNSPLHF.

This chain links TRBV19 with TRBJ1-5; no reliable D call. In germline, CDR1 is LNHDA, CDR2 SQIVND (reference sequence). This CDR3 is 13 amino acids long. V lost 5 bases and J lost 7, with 12 bases in between. CDR3 amino acids: CASSVDGGQPQHF. DNA for the CDR3: TGTGCCAGTAGTGTCGACGGCGGGCAGCCCCAGCATTTT.

The chain employs TRBV11-2 and TRBJ2-7; TRBD1 or TRBD2 may be the D gene (5 bases each). The CDR3 loop spans 14 amino acids. V dropped 3 bases and J dropped 2 bases, with 11 bases sitting between them. The germline V gene encodes CDR1 SGHAT and CDR2 FQNNGV. In nucleotides, the CDR3 is TGTGCCAGCAGCTTGGGACGGATGACCTACGAGCAGTACTTC. It specifies CASSLGRMTYEQYF. The entire variable domain, with the rest obtained from reference TRBV11-2 and TRBJ2-7, is as follows: EAGVAQSPRYKIIEKRQSVAFWCNPISGHATLYWYQQILGQGPKLLIQFQNNGVVDDSQLPKDRFSAERLKGVDSTLKIQPAKLEDSAVYLCASSLGRMTYEQYFGPGTRLTVT.

The chain combines TRBV27 with TRBJ1-2; TRBD1 matches 9 bases. There are 14 residues in the CDR3. Germline values: CDR1 MNHEY, CDR2 SMNVEV (reference sequence). V dropped 4 bases and J dropped 8; count of bases not matched to a gene: 8. CDR3 DNA sequence: TGTGCCAGCAGTTCGCATAACAGGGGGCGCGGCTACACCTTC. Residues: CASSSHNRGRGYTF.

The chain combines TRBV7-9 with TRBJ2-1, with D unclear. CDR1 SEHNR and CDR2 FQNEAQ come from the germline V gene (reference sequence). This CDR3 comprises 13 residues. V was pared by 0 bases and J by 12 bases, with 12 bases between. The CDR3 loop reads CASSLAAIGPQFF. The CDR3 bases are TGTGCCAGCAGCTTAGCGGCAATTGGACCGCAGTTCTTC.

This chain connects TRBV19 to TRBJ2-2, with TRBD2 identical over 8 bases. J lost 7 bases, V lost 7 bases, and 14 bases had no gene match. Germline CDR1 and CDR2: LNHDA and SQIVND (reference sequence). CDR3 length: 16 amino acids. CDR3 protein: CASTTGTRVLNGELFF. CDR3 nucleotides: TGTGCCAGTACCACCGGGACTAGGGTTTTGAACGGGGAGCTGTTTTTT.